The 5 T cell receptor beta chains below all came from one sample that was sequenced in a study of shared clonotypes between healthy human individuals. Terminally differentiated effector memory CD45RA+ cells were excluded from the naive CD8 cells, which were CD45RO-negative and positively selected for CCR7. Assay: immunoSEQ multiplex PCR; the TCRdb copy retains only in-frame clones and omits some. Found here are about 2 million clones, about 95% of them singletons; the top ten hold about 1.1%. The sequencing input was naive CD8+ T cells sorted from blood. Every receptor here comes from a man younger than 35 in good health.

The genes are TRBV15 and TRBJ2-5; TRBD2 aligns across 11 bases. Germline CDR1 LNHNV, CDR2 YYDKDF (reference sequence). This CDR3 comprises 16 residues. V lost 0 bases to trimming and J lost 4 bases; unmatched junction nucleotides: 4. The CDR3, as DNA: TGTGCCACCAGCAGAGATCGGGGGACTAGCGGAGAGACCCAGTACTTC. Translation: CATSRDRGTSGETQYF.

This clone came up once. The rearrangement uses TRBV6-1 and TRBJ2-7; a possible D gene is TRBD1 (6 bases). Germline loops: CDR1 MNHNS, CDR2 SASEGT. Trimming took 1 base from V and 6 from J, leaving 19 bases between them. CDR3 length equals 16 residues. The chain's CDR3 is CASSEGEAGVRREQYF. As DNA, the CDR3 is TGTGCCAGCAGTGAAGGCGAGGCAGGGGTACGACGCGAGCAGTACTTC.

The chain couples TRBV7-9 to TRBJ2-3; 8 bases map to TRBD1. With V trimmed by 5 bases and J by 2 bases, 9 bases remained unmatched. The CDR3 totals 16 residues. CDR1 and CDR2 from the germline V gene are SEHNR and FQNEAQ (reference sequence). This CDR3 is CASSRGQGWDTDTQYF. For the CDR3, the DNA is TGTGCCAGCAGCCGAGGACAGGGTTGGGACACAGATACGCAGTATTTT.

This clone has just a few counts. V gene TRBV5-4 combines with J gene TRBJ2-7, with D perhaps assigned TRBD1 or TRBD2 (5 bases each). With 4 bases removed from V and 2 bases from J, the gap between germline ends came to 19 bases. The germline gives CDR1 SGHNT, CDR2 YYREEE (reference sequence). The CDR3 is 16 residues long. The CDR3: CASSDPVGENPYEQYF. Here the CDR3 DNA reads TGTGCCAGCAGCGACCCCGTGGGGGAAAACCCCTACGAGCAGTACTTC.

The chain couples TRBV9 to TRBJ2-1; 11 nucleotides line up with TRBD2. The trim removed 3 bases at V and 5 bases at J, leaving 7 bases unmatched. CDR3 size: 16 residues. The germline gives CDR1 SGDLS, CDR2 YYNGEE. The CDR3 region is CASSGTGTSGHNEQFF. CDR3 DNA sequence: TGTGCCAGCAGCGGTACGGGGACTAGCGGCCACAATGAGCAGTTCTTC.